The 10 T cell receptor beta chains reported below all come from one sample, sequenced in a study of CD8 T cells in ankylosing spondylitis listed by TCRdb under 2017. On the study overall, not on this receptor specifically: A TCR beta motif made up of several highly homologous amino acid variants appeared to be characteristic of blood from ankylosing spondylitis patients.

Libraries were constructed by 5' RACE. TCRdb lists the instrument as Illumina HiSeq 2500. Through fastp at Q25 and MiXCR, TCRdb rebuilt clones from the public reads, retaining in-frame beta chains. When rows share a CDR3 protein, they turn into one entry using the most common DNA and genes. The table for this sample lists 750,000 to 850,000 distinct CDR3 sequences; 10% to 15% of them were counted only once. 0.51% of the sample is taken by the ten largest. Their target antigens are unknown. The specimen sequenced was blood, either unsorted or a sorted T cell fraction (not recorded which). The receptor set was obtained from a male donor with ankylosing spondylitis.

This chain connects TRBV20-1 to TRBJ2-5; D unclear. The germline CDR1 and CDR2 sequences are DFQATT and SNEGSKA (reference sequence). CDR3 size: 14 residues. Deletions cut 1 base from V and 2 bases from J, with 11 bases between. The CDR3 DNA follows: TGCAGTGCTAGAGTTCCGCGACGGCAAGAGACCCAGTACTTC. It is translated as CSARVPRRQETQYF.

This chain joins TRBV20-1 and TRBJ1-5, with TRBD1 matching over 9 bases. The V and J ends lost 5 bases and 5 bases, in that order; junction bases with no gene match: 4. The CDR3 has 13 amino acids. Looked up from germline, CDR1 is DFQATT and CDR2 is SNEGSKA (reference sequence). The CDR3 reads CSAQGQGDQPQHF. CDR3 DNA: TGCAGTGCTCAGGGACAGGGCGATCAGCCCCAGCATTTT.

This clonotype was detected only a few times. A much larger clone lies one base from this, so it may be a read error. V and J are TRBV5-1 and TRBJ2-2; TRBD1 matches at 8 bases. V shed 0 bases and J 3 bases; nucleotides not matched to a gene: 1. The germline CDR1 and CDR2 sequences are SGHRS and YFSETQ. The CDR3 spans 15 residues. In DNA, the CDR3 is TGCGCCAGCAGCTTGGGACAGGGGTACACCGGGGAGCTGTTTTTT. It specifies CASSLGQGYTGELFF.

This clonotype has at least ten counts. The J gene is TRBJ2-1, the V gene TRBV7-2; the D is unclear. The V end was cut by 4 bases, the J end by 8 bases, with 12 bases between. Germline assignment: CDR1 SGHTA and CDR2 FQGNSA. This CDR3 comprises 13 residues. Here the CDR3 DNA reads TGTGCCAGCAGCTCGGAACTAAGCGATGAGCAGTTCTTC. It yields the protein CASSSELSDEQFF.

This clonotype was counted only a few times. CDR3 in DNA: TGTGCCAGCAGCTTGGTCGCCCTGAGCTCCTACAATGAGCAGTTCTTC. Encoded protein: CASSLVALSSYNEQFF. This rearrangement joins TRBV5-6 to TRBJ2-1; no reliable D call. The V end was cut by 0 bases, the J end by 0 bases, with 10 bases between. The CDR3 totals 16 residues. CDR1 and CDR2 from the germline V gene are SGHDT and YYEEEE.

The CDR3 region is CASSPWDRYNSPLHF. CDR3 nucleotides: TGTGCCAGCAGCCCATGGGACAGGTACAATTCACCCCTCCACTTT. The rearrangement uses TRBV5-5 and TRBJ1-6; 8 bases match TRBD1. The CDR3 length is 15 residues. V shed 4 bases and J 7 bases; nucleotides not matched to a gene: 7. CDR1 and CDR2 (germline): SGHKS, YYEKEE (reference sequence).

The gene calls are TRBV4-2 and TRBJ2-1; no reliable D call. This CDR3 is built from 14 residues. Between the trimmed V and J ends, which lost 4 bases and 5 bases, there was a span of 12 bases. Germline V gives CDR1 LGHNA, CDR2 YNFKEQ. The CDR3 here is CASSRSDLDNEQFF. In DNA, the CDR3 is TGTGCCAGCAGCCGATCGGACCTAGACAATGAGCAGTTCTTC.

The CDR3 spells CASSYVVLEGSYEQYF. The CDR3 nucleotides read TGTGCCAGCAGTTACGTCGTACTGGAGGGTAGCTACGAGCAGTACTTC. The chain is built from TRBV6-2 or TRBV6-3 and TRBJ2-7, with a weak D call TRBD2 (6 bases). The germline V gene has CDR1 MNHEY and CDR2 SVGEGT. Deletions cut 2 bases from V and 3 bases from J, with 17 bases between. The CDR3 runs to 16 residues.

This clonotype was counted only a few times. This rearrangement joins TRBV21-1 to TRBJ2-1; TRBD1, as called in the table, went unchecked against the DNA. TRBV21-1 is a known pseudogene. CDR3 size: 16 residues. CDR3 amino acids: CASSKCNRADYNEQFF. Here the CDR3 DNA reads TGTGCCAGCAGCAAATGTAACAGGGCCGACTACAATGAGCAGTTCTTC.

For the CDR3, the DNA is TGTGCCAGCAGCTTAGGAGGAACGGACAGGGGGTTCTTC. This codes for CASSLGGTDRGFF. The chain carries TRBV7-2 and TRBJ2-1, with 9 nucleotides matching TRBD1. After removal of 1 base from V and 15 bases from J, the junction contained 7 bases not matched to a gene. CDR1 SGHTA and CDR2 FQGNSA come from the germline V gene. The CDR3 is 13 amino acids.